The clone carrying this TCR beta chain was counted between two and nine times. Germline V gives CDR1 MNHEY, CDR2 SMNVEV (reference sequence). The V gene lost 3 bases and the J gene lost 6 bases, with 4 bases spanning the gap. The CDR3 is 11 amino acids. The data belong to a study of cytomegalovirus exposure and HLA in healthy donors. Researchers ran the PCR with 60 Vbeta and 13 Jbeta primers. Generated by immunoSEQ multiplex PCR, the TCRdb table keeps only in-frame clones and is missing some. This sample has under 130,000 clones; about 78% occur once, and the top ten carry 1.3%. The sample consisted of PBMCs. The chain combines TRBV27 with TRBJ2-3, with D unclear. The sequence was obtained from a man aged 25 to 40 in good health and CMV-seronegative. In DNA, the CDR3 is TGTGCCAGCAGTTTGCGCGATACGCAGTATTTT. This encodes CASSLRDTQYF.